What follows describes a single T cell receptor beta chain. The antigen remains undetermined. PCR amplification relied on 60 Vbeta primers (plus 13 Jbeta primers). Profiling relied on immunoSEQ multiplex PCR, and the TCRdb table lists in-frame clones only, not all of them. This sample carries over 85,000 clones, around 81% of them seen once, and the ten largest clones take 3.7%. These data belong to a study of cytomegalovirus exposure and HLA in healthy donors. Findings and limits, study-wide: A link between a missense DCLRE1C variant and TCR beta V- and J-gene trimming emerged from a later analysis. TCR beta sequences reportedly predicted most subjects' HLA-A and HLA-B alleles accurately. A later analysis associated 15,000 to 20,000 TCR beta sequences with HLA alleles at a 0.05 false discovery rate.

Sequencing input: PBMCs. This clonotype was obtained from a female donor in good health and CMV-seropositive.

Here the CDR3 DNA reads TGTGCCAGCAGCGTAGAACTAGCGGTATACAATGAGCAGTTCTTC. Protein product: CASSVELAVYNEQFF. The chain is built from TRBV9 and TRBJ2-1, with TRBD2 matching 8 bases. CDR3 length equals 15 residues. The V and J ends lost 0 bases and 4 bases, in that order; junction bases with no gene match: 3. CDR1 and CDR2 from the germline V gene are SGDLS and YYNGEE.